The 8 T cell receptor beta chains below were found in one sample sequenced in a study of CD8+ T cells in alopecia areata. cDNA prepared by RNA extraction and subsequent reverse transcription served as the template for sequencing. Profiling relied on immunoSEQ multiplex PCR, and the TCRdb table lists in-frame clones only, not all of them. Of 100,000 to 150,000 clones in the sample, approximately 60% are singletons; the top ten hold roughly 5%. Treatment described: oral pan-JAK inhibitor, 5-10 mg twice daily. The source material was CD4+ T cells sorted from blood, sampled at week 4, from a patient treated with tofacitinib. The receptors were gathered from a human donor with alopecia areata.

This clone appeared a few times. V and J are TRBV28 and TRBJ1-4, with no clear D. The V gene's germline CDR1 is MDHEN and CDR2 SYDVKM. V was trimmed by 6 bases and J by 7 bases, leaving 15 bases between them. The CDR3 sequence is 14 residues long. The chain's CDR3 is CASRRRKVGEKLFF. CDR3 nucleotides: TGTGCCAGCAGGAGGAGGAAGGTCGGTGAAAAACTGTTTTTT.

This CDR3 is CASSPNVRTAYTEAFF. The CDR3 nucleotides are TGTGCCAGCAGCCCCAATGTGCGGACAGCCTACACTGAAGCTTTCTTT. The chain recombines TRBV7-9 with TRBJ1-1; TRBD1 might be the D (6 bases). Germline V gives CDR1 SEHNR, CDR2 FQNEAQ (reference sequence). The germline V and J ends were trimmed by 5 bases and 3 bases, with 19 bases remaining between them. This CDR3 is 16 amino acids long.

This chain joins TRBV6-6 and TRBJ1-2, with D possibly TRBD1 on 5 matching bases. Germline-derived CDR1 and CDR2 are MNHNY and SVGAGI (reference sequence). V was trimmed by 0 bases and J by 8 bases, leaving 19 bases between them. This CDR3 has 16 amino acids. As DNA, the CDR3 is TGTGCCAGCAGTTACTCGGATATATCTGGGGCGCGGGGCTACACCTTC. Protein: CASSYSDISGARGYTF.

This chain joins TRBV28 and TRBJ2-7, with TRBD1 matching 9 bases. CDR1 is MDHEN, CDR2 SYDVKM, per germline. This CDR3 is built from 15 residues. V lost 3 bases to trimming and J lost 4 bases; unmatched junction nucleotides: 7. This CDR3 reads CASSFVGTGNYEQYF. CDR3 DNA sequence: TGTGCCAGCAGTTTCGTTGGGACAGGGAATTACGAGCAGTACTTC.

The V call is TRBV15, the J call TRBJ1-4; the D is unclear. CDR1 is LNHNV and CDR2 is YYDKDF in the germline V gene (reference sequence). Trimming took off 0 bases at V and 5 bases at J, with 10 bases between the two ends. This CDR3 has 15 residues. In DNA form, the CDR3 reads TGTGCCACCAGCAGAGACAAGGGAGGGAATGAAAAACTGTTTTTT. Amino acids: CATSRDKGGNEKLFF.

The rearrangement uses TRBV27 and TRBJ2-6; 7 bases are a match to TRBD1. CDR1 and CDR2 (germline): MNHEY, SMNVEV (reference sequence). The length of the CDR3 is 17 residues. V lost 5 bases and J lost 0; bases outside the gene matches: 7. CDR3 DNA sequence: TGTGCCAGCAGTAGGAGACAGGGCAGCTCTGGGGCCAACGTCCTGACTTTC. This sequence encodes CASSRRQGSSGANVLTF.

J is TRBJ2-5 and V is TRBV5-6; D unclear. CDR3 length equals 14 residues. In germline, CDR1 is SGHDT, CDR2 YYEEEE. The V gene lost 0 bases and the J gene lost 0 bases, with 6 bases spanning the gap. CDR3 amino acids: CASSLGQYQETQYF. The CDR3 DNA reads as TGTGCCAGCAGCTTGGGACAATACCAAGAGACCCAGTACTTC. Filled out from reference TRBV5-6 and TRBJ2-5, the complete variable domain reads DAGVTQSPTHLIKTRGQQVTLRCSPKSGHDTVSWYQQALGQGPQFIFQYYEEEERQRGNFPDRFSGHQFPNYSSELNVNALLLGDSALYLCASSLGQYQETQYFGPGTRLLVL.

This chain connects TRBV27 to TRBJ1-2; 7 nucleotides agree with TRBD1. J was trimmed by 3 bases and V by 6 bases; bases with no gene match: 7. Germline assignment: CDR1 MNHEY and CDR2 SMNVEV (reference sequence). The CDR3 length is 14 residues. The DNA for the CDR3 is TGTGCCAGCAGCCCTGACAGGGTAGACTATGGCTACACCTTC. It translates to CASSPDRVDYGYTF.